This is a list of T cell receptor beta chains from one sample in a study of blood T cell repertoires in COVID-19. The method was immunoSEQ multiplex PCR; TCRdb's version includes in-frame clones alone and lacks a portion of them. The sample carries under 400,000 clones, more than 75% recorded once. Material: peripheral blood. The origin of the receptors is a woman aged 25 to 45 with COVID-19, enrolled during active disease. Each CDR3 is given without its conserved first and last residue. Fields, in order: V gene, J gene, CDR3 protein.

v_call: TRBV28; j_call: TRBJ1-1; cdr3_aa: ASSLGGGTEAF
v_call: TRBV19; j_call: TRBJ2-2; cdr3_aa: ASSVPRTGVGTGELF
v_call: TRBV11-3; j_call: TRBJ2-7; cdr3_aa: ASSLLTSSEQY
v_call: TRBV28; j_call: TRBJ2-5; cdr3_aa: ASSLFGTSGNQETQY
v_call: TRBV7-9; j_call: TRBJ2-7; cdr3_aa: ASSQTGRAGEQY
v_call: TRBV4-1; j_call: TRBJ2-7; cdr3_aa: ASSQLPVYEQY
v_call: TRBV2; j_call: TRBJ2-7; cdr3_aa: ASSGTSGRAINEQY
v_call: TRBV10-3; j_call: TRBJ2-3; cdr3_aa: AISMEGIAGGPDTQY
v_call: TRBV6-5; j_call: TRBJ1-2; cdr3_aa: ASSTDTYGYT
v_call: TRBV3-1/TRBV3-2; j_call: TRBJ1-1; cdr3_aa: ASSQKGVRPEAF
v_call: TRBV9; j_call: TRBJ2-2; cdr3_aa: ASSVRRLPGTGELF
v_call: TRBV6-5; j_call: TRBJ2-2; cdr3_aa: ASSYSLGRQAGELF
v_call: TRBV9; j_call: TRBJ2-2; cdr3_aa: ASSVGTGTYTGELF
v_call: TRBV28; j_call: TRBJ1-1; cdr3_aa: ASSPDSGTMTEAF
v_call: TRBV9; j_call: TRBJ2-4; cdr3_aa: ASSETRTSGVNIQY
v_call: TRBV4-1; j_call: TRBJ2-5; cdr3_aa: ASSPWEQGGETQY
v_call: TRBV5-8; j_call: TRBJ2-3; cdr3_aa: ASSNQRSGSGATDTQY
v_call: TRBV5-6; j_call: TRBJ2-1; cdr3_aa: ASTRDTSYNEQF
v_call: TRBV29-1; j_call: TRBJ1-1; cdr3_aa: SVERRGGEAF
v_call: TRBV14; j_call: TRBJ2-5; cdr3_aa: ASSQGLAGGETQY
v_call: TRBV7-6; j_call: TRBJ2-7; cdr3_aa: ASSPTRGPYEQY
v_call: TRBV5-1; j_call: TRBJ1-1; cdr3_aa: ASKRGEENTEAF
v_call: TRBV5-1; j_call: TRBJ2-1; cdr3_aa: ASSLPLRDEQF
v_call: TRBV7-3; j_call: TRBJ2-2; cdr3_aa: ASSSPLAGVSGELF
v_call: TRBV4-3; j_call: TRBJ2-7; cdr3_aa: ASSQDLASGVEQY
v_call: TRBV10-3; j_call: TRBJ1-4; cdr3_aa: AISESLQGGEKLF
v_call: TRBV7-2; j_call: TRBJ1-1; cdr3_aa: ASLYAEAF
v_call: TRBV29-1; j_call: TRBJ2-1; cdr3_aa: SVEAGGDEQF
v_call: TRBV6-1; j_call: TRBJ1-1; cdr3_aa: ASSDRTGSSTEAF
v_call: TRBV5-4; j_call: TRBJ1-2; cdr3_aa: ASSLGQSQMRGYT
v_call: TRBV19; j_call: TRBJ1-1; cdr3_aa: ASSMYRDHTEAF
v_call: TRBV7-2; j_call: TRBJ2-7; cdr3_aa: ASSLGVQVPRYEQY
v_call: TRBV2; j_call: TRBJ2-1; cdr3_aa: ARNTGSDEQF
v_call: TRBV27; j_call: TRBJ2-3; cdr3_aa: ASSRLAGGWGDTQY
v_call: TRBV3-1/TRBV3-2; j_call: TRBJ1-5; cdr3_aa: ASSQRGSNQPQH
v_call: TRBV2; j_call: TRBJ2-7; cdr3_aa: ASRDRAKFNEQY
v_call: TRBV19; j_call: TRBJ2-1; cdr3_aa: ASSIGGSYNEQF
v_call: TRBV29-1; j_call: TRBJ2-3; cdr3_aa: SVESRVGSAQY
v_call: TRBV7-2; j_call: TRBJ2-1; cdr3_aa: ASSSGLAGGNEQF
v_call: TRBV2; j_call: TRBJ2-1; cdr3_aa: ASRGFPGLAANEQF
v_call: TRBV7-2; j_call: TRBJ2-5; cdr3_aa: ASSPSAIATETQY
v_call: TRBV29-1; j_call: TRBJ2-3; cdr3_aa: SVRAGGTDTQY
v_call: TRBV27; j_call: TRBJ2-2; cdr3_aa: ASSIGLAGGPSGELF
v_call: TRBV7-9; j_call: TRBJ2-7; cdr3_aa: ASSPRTDYEQY
v_call: TRBV28; j_call: TRBJ2-7; cdr3_aa: ASSLGLAGEQY
v_call: TRBV4-1; j_call: TRBJ2-1; cdr3_aa: ASSQVWASYNEQF
v_call: TRBV19; j_call: TRBJ1-5; cdr3_aa: ASSLPGGLGQPQH
v_call: TRBV5-1; j_call: TRBJ2-1; cdr3_aa: ASSYNGDINEQF
v_call: TRBV27; j_call: TRBJ1-1; cdr3_aa: ASSLVSVNTEAF
v_call: TRBV7-2; j_call: TRBJ2-1; cdr3_aa: ASSPEWGQSYNEQF
v_call: TRBV14; j_call: TRBJ1-6; cdr3_aa: ASSLTGDNSPLH